What follows is one T cell receptor beta chain and its context. The data belong to a study of blood T cell repertoires in COVID-19. Study as a whole: Italy, Spain and the United States were the sources of the convalescent and acute COVID-19 samples.

The V end was cut by 1 base, the J end by 5 bases, with 14 bases between. Germline V lookup: CDR1 SGHAT, CDR2 FQNNGV. CDR3 length: 16 residues. As originally analysed: Using reference gene primer amplification, nucleated cell counts were estimated. Profiled with immunoSEQ multiplex PCR; TCRdb holds only in-frame clones, not every one. The V and J calls and clone size come from that table; D and trimming were worked out from the DNA. The table includes about 190,000 clones, roughly 80% detected once. The receptor was isolated from a woman aged 45-59 years with acute or convalescent COVID-19. Material for sequencing was peripheral blood. This sequence joins TRBV11-2 and TRBJ2-2, with D possibly TRBD1 on 5 matching bases. The CDR3 protein is CASSLVVGVATGELFF. DNA of the CDR3: TGTGCCAGCAGCTTAGTCGTAGGGGTTGCAACCGGGGAGCTGTTTTTT. Using reference TRBV11-2 and TRBJ2-2 for the parts outside the CDR3, the full variable domain is EAGVAQSPRYKIIEKRQSVAFWCNPISGHATLYWYQQILGQGPKLLIQFQNNGVVDDSQLPKDRFSAERLKGVDSTLKIQPAKLEDSAVYLCASSLVVGVATGELFFGEGSRLTVL.